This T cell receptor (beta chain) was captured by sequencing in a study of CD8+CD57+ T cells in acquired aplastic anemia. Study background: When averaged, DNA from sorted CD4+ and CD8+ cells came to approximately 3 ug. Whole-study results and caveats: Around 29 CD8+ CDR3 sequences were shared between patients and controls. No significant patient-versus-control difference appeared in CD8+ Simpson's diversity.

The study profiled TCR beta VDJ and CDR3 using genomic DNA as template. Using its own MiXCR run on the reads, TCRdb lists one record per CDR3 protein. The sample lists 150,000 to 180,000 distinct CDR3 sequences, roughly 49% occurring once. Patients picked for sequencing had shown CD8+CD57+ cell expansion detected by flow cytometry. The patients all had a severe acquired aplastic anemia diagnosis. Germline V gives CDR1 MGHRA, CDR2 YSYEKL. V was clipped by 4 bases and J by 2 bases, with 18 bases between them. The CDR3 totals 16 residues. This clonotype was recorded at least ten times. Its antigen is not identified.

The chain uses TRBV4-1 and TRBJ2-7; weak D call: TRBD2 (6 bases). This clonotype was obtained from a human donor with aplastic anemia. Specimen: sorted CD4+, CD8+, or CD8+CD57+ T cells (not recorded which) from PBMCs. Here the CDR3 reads CASSRAPAGIAYEQYF. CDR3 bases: TGCGCCAGCAGCCGCGCCCCGGCGGGGATTGCCTACGAGCAGTACTTC.